This note documents a single T cell receptor (beta chain) sequence. The target antigen is unknown. This sample stems from a study of OX40 agonist ivuxolimab in advanced cancers. Overall study: Patients undergoing dose escalation presented with hepatocellular carcinoma, melanoma, renal cell or head and neck cancer. A mean age of around 60 years, range about 20 to 85, was recorded, and roughly 80% were male.

Patients were excluded for autoimmune disease history or systemic immunosuppression. TCRdb keeps only in-frame clones here, not all; method: immunoSEQ multiplex PCR. Seen here are roughly 100,000 clones, around 87% observed once, and the top ten hold around 1.6%. Findings and limits, study-wide: Both CD4+ and CD8+ T cell populations in blood had undergone clonal expansion by week 6 at 0.1 to 3.0 mg/kg.

The sample was CD4+ or CD8+ T cells sorted from blood, taken in a trial of the OX40 agonist ivuxolimab. This clonotype was obtained from an adult with an advanced solid tumor such as melanoma, head and neck, liver or kidney cancer.

CDR3 loop: CASRPTGAGGNEKLFF. CDR3 in DNA: TGTGCCAGTAGACCCACCGGCGCAGGGGGAAATGAAAAACTGTTTTTT. J is TRBJ1-4 and V is TRBV19; 7 bases fit TRBD1. The CDR3 covers 16 residues. CDR1 is LNHDA, CDR2 SQIVND, per germline (reference sequence). With V trimmed by 6 bases and J by 5 bases, 12 bases remained unmatched.